This T cell receptor beta chain came from a study of blood T cell repertoires in COVID-19. Study context: From T cells, B-cell-depleted T cells, or PBMCs came the material, which was cDNA or gDNA.

V was pared by 0 bases and J by 2 bases, with 10 bases between. The CDR3 spans 15 residues. Per the germline V gene, CDR1 is LGHNA and CDR2 is YSLEER. Per the authors' pipeline: How many nucleated cells were present was estimated from reference gene primer amplification. TCRdb's table, derived via immunoSEQ multiplex PCR, lists solely in-frame clones and lacks some. V and J calls and clone size are as listed in that table; D and trimming were resolved from the DNA. The data contain over 200,000 clones, approximately 90% of them seen just once; the ten biggest clones take up around a tenth. This TCR was recovered from a man in his fifties with COVID-19, enrolled during active disease. Sequenced sample: peripheral blood. This chain joins TRBV4-3 and TRBJ1-1; D is perhaps TRBD1 (5 bases). In DNA form, the CDR3 reads TGCGCCAGCAGCCAAGATCGGGGGAGAAACACTGAAGCTTTCTTT. Translated: CASSQDRGRNTEAFF.